A selection of T cell receptor beta chains follows, all from one sample in a study of CD8+ T cells in alopecia areata. Libraries were prepared by immunoSEQ multiplex PCR; TCRdb keeps only in-frame clonotypes and omits some of them. The repertoire consists of about 140,000 clones, with roughly 50% occurring once and the leading ten covering approximately 16%. Sample: CD8+ T cells sorted from blood, taken at week 4, from a patient treated with tofacitinib. Receptor source: a human donor with alopecia areata. CDR3s include the opening cysteine and the closing phenylalanine or tryptophan. The order of the fields is CDR3 protein, V gene, J gene, D gene. A D gene is named only where the DNA matches it firmly.

CAWKRAGNTIYF	TRBV30	TRBJ1-3	.
CSVFHGSEAFF	TRBV29-1	TRBJ1-1	.
CASSRRGDFQETQYF	TRBV5-1	TRBJ2-5	.
CASSLLTGVSYEQYF	TRBV5-4	TRBJ2-7	TRBD1
CASRGQGGFGTGELFF	TRBV7-9	TRBJ2-2	TRBD1
CASSLAGVYTDTQYF	TRBV7-8	TRBJ2-3	.
CASSQAGLGITNEQYF	TRBV4-1	TRBJ2-7	.
CASSLLSGGVDNEQFF	TRBV4-1	TRBJ2-1	TRBD2
CASSPGLVNTGELFF	TRBV6-5	TRBJ2-2	TRBD2
CASSLRQGSYEQYF	TRBV5-6	TRBJ2-7	TRBD1
CASSFGWGYTF	TRBV5-8	TRBJ1-2	.
CASSQFETVGGYTF	TRBV23-1	TRBJ1-2	.
CASSYSGLAGLETQYF	TRBV6-5	TRBJ2-5	TRBD2
CATSRGTGAYEQYF	TRBV15	TRBJ2-7	TRBD1
CSVGGNEQFF	TRBV29-1	TRBJ2-1	.
CASSSRPSVYEQYF	TRBV13	TRBJ2-7	.
CASSQVTGGFIDTQYF	TRBV4-2	TRBJ2-3	TRBD1
CASSFEGQPNQPQHF	TRBV5-1	TRBJ1-5	TRBD1
CASSEIQVEAFF	TRBV2	TRBJ1-1	.
CSVEWGGYYGYTF	TRBV29-1	TRBJ1-2	.
CAIGGGPSYNSPLHF	TRBV10-3	TRBJ1-6	.
CASSPSRTGGSYGYTF	TRBV7-9	TRBJ1-2	TRBD1
CASTVGPTDTQYF	TRBV27	TRBJ2-3	.
CASSIGTAYNEQFF	TRBV27	TRBJ2-1	TRBD1
CTSSQEGNSPLHF	TRBV1	TRBJ1-6	.
CAWSVRPIRRGEQYF	TRBV30	TRBJ2-7	.
CASTPAGNQPQHF	TRBV19	TRBJ1-5	.
CATSIEENTEAFF	TRBV15	TRBJ1-1	.
CASSSGLPFEKLFF	TRBV7-9	TRBJ1-4	.
CSVSGETTEAFF	TRBV29-1	TRBJ1-1	.
CASSYSGGDYEQYF	TRBV6-6	TRBJ2-7	TRBD2
CASRESGNYGYTF	TRBV9	TRBJ1-2	.
CASSPWDRGLGTEAFF	TRBV11-2	TRBJ1-1	TRBD1
CASSSGTGMNYEQYF	TRBV13	TRBJ2-7	TRBD1
CASSVDFRLNTEAFF	TRBV9	TRBJ1-1	.
CASSLTETYEQYF	TRBV7-2	TRBJ2-7	.
CAWDGGYEQYF	TRBV30	TRBJ2-7	.
CASSQDSEETQYF	TRBV4-1	TRBJ2-5	.
CASSWTGNTIYF	TRBV13	TRBJ1-3	.
CASSHPQAGQETQYF	TRBV4-1	TRBJ2-5	.
CASTHWETKDKNIQYF	TRBV7-9	TRBJ2-4	.
CASSYSDTYEQYF	TRBV6-5	TRBJ2-7	.
CASSLDRAGNEQFF	TRBV7-9	TRBJ2-1	TRBD1
CASSEYRSPEQYF	TRBV25-1	TRBJ2-7	.
CASSDSLAVSSYNEQFF	TRBV6-1	TRBJ2-1	TRBD2
CSAKGQGAFEQYF	TRBV29-1	TRBJ2-7	TRBD1
CASSLALREGEQFF	TRBV7-9	TRBJ2-1	TRBD2
CASSLTGNQETQYF	TRBV11-2	TRBJ2-5	TRBD1
CSVRGPYNNEQFF	TRBV29-1	TRBJ2-1	.
CASSPPKGSQSYGYTF	TRBV18	TRBJ1-2	.
CSVEAPGLNTEAFF	TRBV29-1	TRBJ1-1	.
CASSSIGAFRNTEAFF	TRBV13	TRBJ1-1	.
CASSLGVPYGYTF	TRBV5-8	TRBJ1-2	.
CASSQERTGGYTF	TRBV14	TRBJ1-2	TRBD1
CASSPSAGVINQPQHF	TRBV7-8	TRBJ1-5	.
CASSSGQGPQPQHF	TRBV7-9	TRBJ1-5	TRBD1
CASSQARSGGPYSEQFF	TRBV4-3	TRBJ2-1	TRBD2